Described below is a single T cell receptor (beta chain) sequence and its context. V was pared by 2 bases and J by 3 bases, with 12 bases between. From germline, CDR1 is MDHEN and CDR2 SYDVKM. This CDR3 contains 15 residues. This specimen comes from a study of glioma-infiltrating T cells after dendritic cell vaccination. The wider study: Between about 2003 and 2013, patients got autologous tumor lysate-pulsed dendritic cell vaccines. Autologous tumor lysate was loaded overnight onto monocyte-derived dendritic cells grown seven days with IL-4 and GM-CSF.

Some clones are missing from TCRdb's copy, which holds only in-frame ones; the method was immunoSEQ multiplex PCR. Of 80,000 to 100,000 clones in the sample, around three quarters were seen once. The chain recombines TRBV28 with TRBJ2-3, with a possible D match to TRBD1 (6 bases). The sequence derives from a human donor with glioblastoma. Material: blood, obtained before dendritic cell vaccination. CDR3 sequence reads: CASSLIGQLTDTQYF. In nucleotides, the CDR3 is TGTGCCAGCAGTTTAATCGGACAGCTAACAGATACGCAGTATTTT.